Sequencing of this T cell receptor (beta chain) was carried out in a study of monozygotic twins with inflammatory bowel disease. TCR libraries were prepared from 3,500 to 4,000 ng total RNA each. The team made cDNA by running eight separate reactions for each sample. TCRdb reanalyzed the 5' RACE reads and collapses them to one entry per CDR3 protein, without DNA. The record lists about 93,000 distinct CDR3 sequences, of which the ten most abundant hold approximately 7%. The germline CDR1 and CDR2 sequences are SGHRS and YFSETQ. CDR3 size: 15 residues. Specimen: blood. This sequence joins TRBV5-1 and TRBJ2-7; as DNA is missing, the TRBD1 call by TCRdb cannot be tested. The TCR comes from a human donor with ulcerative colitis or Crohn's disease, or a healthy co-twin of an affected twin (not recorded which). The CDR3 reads CASSPEAGKVHEQYF.